This entry concerns a single T cell receptor beta chain. As yet, its antigen is unknown. One base away lies a much larger clone, so this may be a sequencing read error. The data originate from a study of T cells in Graves' hyperthyroidism and ophthalmopathy. The TCR beta CDR3 regions underwent amplification using RNA transcripts as the source. With the HTBI primer set, the TCR CDR3 went through a first round of RT-PCR. Using its own MiXCR run on the multiplex PCR reads, TCRdb lists one record per CDR3 protein. The sample lists a few hundred thousand distinct CDR3 sequences, about 15% occurring once. Exclusion criteria comprised uncontrolled infection, other autoimmune disease, pregnancy or lactation. Overall study findings and caveats: Most thyroid clonotypes expanded above 0.001 were also detected in blood.

The sample comprised blood. This TCR was sampled from a woman younger than 45 with Graves' hyperthyroidism that later progressed to Graves' ophthalmopathy.

The CDR3 bases are TGTGCCAGCTGCCATTCAGGGCTCGAGCAGTACTTC. It translates to CASCHSGLEQYF. The chain recombines TRBV3-1 with TRBJ2-7, with a weak D call TRBD1 (5 bases). The CDR3 contains 12 residues. Germline lookup yields CDR1 LGHDT and CDR2 YNNKEL (reference sequence).